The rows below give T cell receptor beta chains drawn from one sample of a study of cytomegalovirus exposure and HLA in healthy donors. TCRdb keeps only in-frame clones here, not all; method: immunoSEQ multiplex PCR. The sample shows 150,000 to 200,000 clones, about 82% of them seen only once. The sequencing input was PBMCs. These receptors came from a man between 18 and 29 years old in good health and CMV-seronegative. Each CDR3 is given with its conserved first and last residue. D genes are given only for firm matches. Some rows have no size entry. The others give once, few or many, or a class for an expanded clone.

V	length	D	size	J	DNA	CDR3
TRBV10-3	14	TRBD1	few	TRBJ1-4	TGTGCCATCAGTGAAACAGGGGAGAATGAAAAACTGTTTTTT	CAISETGENEKLFF
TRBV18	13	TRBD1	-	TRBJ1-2	TGTGCCAGCTCACGGGACAGTAACTATGGCTACACCTTC	CASSRDSNYGYTF
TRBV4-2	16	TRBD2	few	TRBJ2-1	TGTGCCAGCAGCCAATCCGGGACTAGCCGTCAGGATGAGCAGTTCTTC	CASSQSGTSRQDEQFF
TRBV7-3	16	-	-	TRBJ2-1	TGTGCCAGCAGCAATGGCGGGGGCCGCTCCTACAATGAGCAGTTCTTC	CASSNGGGRSYNEQFF
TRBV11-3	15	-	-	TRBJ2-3	TGTGCCAGCAGTTCACGGGACACCACCACAGATACGCAGTATTTT	CASSSRDTTTDTQYF
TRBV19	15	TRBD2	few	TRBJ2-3	TGTGCCAGTAGTGTCAGCGGGGGGGCAACAGATACGCAGTATTTT	CASSVSGGATDTQYF
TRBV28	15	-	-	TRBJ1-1	TGTGCCAGCAGGGACCCCACAGGGATGAACACTGAAGCTTTCTTT	CASRDPTGMNTEAFF
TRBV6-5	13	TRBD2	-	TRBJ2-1	TGTGCCAGCAGGACCTTAGCGGGAAGTGAGCAGTTCTTC	CASRTLAGSEQFF
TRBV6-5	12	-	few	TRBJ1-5	TGTGCCAGCAGGGATCCTGGGAGGCCCCAGCATTTT	CASRDPGRPQHF
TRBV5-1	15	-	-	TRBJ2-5	TGCGCCAGCAGATTAGGGCGCGGGGTAAGAGAGACCCAGTACTTC	CASRLGRGVRETQYF
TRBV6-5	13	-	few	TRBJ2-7	TGTGCCAGCAGTGAAGCCCAGGCCTACGAGCAGTACTTC	CASSEAQAYEQYF
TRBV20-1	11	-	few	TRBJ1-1	TGCAGTGCTGAACTAAACACTGAAGCTTTCTTT	CSAELNTEAFF
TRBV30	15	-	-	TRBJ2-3	TGTGCCTGGAGTCCAGGTGGGAGTAGCACAGATACGCAGTATTTT	CAWSPGGSSTDTQYF
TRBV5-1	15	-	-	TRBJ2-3	TGCGCCAGCAGGCGGGACGGAGGCAGCACAGATACGCAGTATTTT	CASRRDGGSTDTQYF
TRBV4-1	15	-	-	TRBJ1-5	TGCGCCAGCAGCCTTGTTTCAGGGGTCAATCAGCCCCAGCATTTT	CASSLVSGVNQPQHF
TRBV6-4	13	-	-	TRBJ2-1	TGTGCCAGCAGTGTACAGGGATTCAATGAGCAGTTCTTC	CASSVQGFNEQFF
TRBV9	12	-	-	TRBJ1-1	TGTGCCAGCAGCCCCGGGAACACTGAAGCTTTCTTT	CASSPGNTEAFF
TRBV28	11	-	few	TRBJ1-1	TGTGCCAGCACTACGCTTCGGGAAGCTTTCTTT	CASTTLREAFF
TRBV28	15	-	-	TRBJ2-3	TGTGCCAGCAGTTCCCCGGGGGGCGGGACAGATACGCAGTATTTT	CASSSPGGGTDTQYF
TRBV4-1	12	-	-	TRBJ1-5	TGCGCCAGCCCACCAGGGGATCAGCCCCAGCATTTT	CASPPGDQPQHF
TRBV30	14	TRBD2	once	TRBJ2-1	TGTGCCTGGGCTAGCGGGAGGAGGAACAATGAGCAGTTCTTC	CAWASGRRNNEQFF
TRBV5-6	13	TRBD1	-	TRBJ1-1	TGTGCCAGCAGCTTAGGGACAGGGTTGTGGGCTTTCTTT	CASSLGTGLWAFF
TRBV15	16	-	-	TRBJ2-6	TGTGCCACCAGCAGAGGAGGTTGGGCTGGGGCCAACGTCCTGACTTTC	CATSRGGWAGANVLTF
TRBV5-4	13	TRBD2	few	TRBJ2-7	TGTGCCAGCAGCTCTAGCGGGACCTACGAGCAGTACTTC	CASSSSGTYEQYF
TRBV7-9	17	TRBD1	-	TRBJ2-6	TGTGCCAGCAGCCATACTATTACAGGGGATGGGGCCAACGTCCTGACTTTC	CASSHTITGDGANVLTF
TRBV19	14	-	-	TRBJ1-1	TGTGCCAGTAGCCGGGGACTGGGAAACACTGAAGCTTTCTTT	CASSRGLGNTEAFF
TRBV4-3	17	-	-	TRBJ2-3	TGCGCCAGCAGCCAAGATCCGCCAGGGACTAGCACAGATACGCAGTATTTT	CASSQDPPGTSTDTQYF
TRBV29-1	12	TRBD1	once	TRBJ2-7	TGCAGCGCCGGGGGACAGGACAACAGGCAGTACTTC	CSAGGQDNRQYF
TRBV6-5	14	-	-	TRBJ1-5	TGTGCCAGCAGTTACTCGGGAGCGGGTCAGCCCCAGCATTTT	CASSYSGAGQPQHF
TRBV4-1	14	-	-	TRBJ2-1	TGCGCCAGCAGCCAAGAAGGAATAGGGGAAGAGCAGTTCTTC	CASSQEGIGEEQFF
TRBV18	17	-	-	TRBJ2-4	TGTGCCAGCTCACATGGTGCAGGGGCCCTAGCCAAAAACATTCAGTACTTC	CASSHGAGALAKNIQYF
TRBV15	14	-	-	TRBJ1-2	TGTGCCACCAGCAGAGTTGGAGGGATTGATGGCTACACCTTC	CATSRVGGIDGYTF
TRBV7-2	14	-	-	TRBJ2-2	TGTGCCAGCCTTCCGGGGGTGGGGGCCGGGGAGCTGTTTTTT	CASLPGVGAGELFF
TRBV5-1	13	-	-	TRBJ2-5	TGCGCCAGCAGAGGAGGGGACCAAGAGACCCAGTACTTC	CASRGGDQETQYF
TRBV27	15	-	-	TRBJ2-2	TGTGCCAGCAGTCGAGCGGGCTTGAACACCGGGGAGCTGTTTTTT	CASSRAGLNTGELFF
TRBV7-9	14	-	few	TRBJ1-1	TGTGCCAGCAGCTTAGTTTTTGAGGGAACTGAAGCTTTCTTT	CASSLVFEGTEAFF
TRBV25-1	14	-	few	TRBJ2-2	TGTGCCAGCAGCGGCGGGTCGGGCACCGGGGAGCTGTTTTTT	CASSGGSGTGELFF
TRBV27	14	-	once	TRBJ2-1	TGTGCCAGCAGTTTCCCAGGAGGGCACAATGAGCAGTTCTTC	CASSFPGGHNEQFF
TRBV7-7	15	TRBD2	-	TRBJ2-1	TGTGCTAGCAGCCTAATAGCGGGGGCCTACAATGAGCAGTTCTTC	CASSLIAGAYNEQFF
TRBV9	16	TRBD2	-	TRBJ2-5	TGTGCCAGCAGCGTAGGGACTAGCGGGGTCCGGGAGACCCAGTACTTC	CASSVGTSGVRETQYF
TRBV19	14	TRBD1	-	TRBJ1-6	TGTGCCAGTAGTCCAGGACAGGGGACCTCACCCCTCCACTTT	CASSPGQGTSPLHF
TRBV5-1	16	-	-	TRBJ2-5	TGCGCCAGCAGCTTGGTAGTTTTGGCCAGGGCAGAGACCCAGTACTTC	CASSLVVLARAETQYF
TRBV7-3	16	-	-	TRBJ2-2	TGTGCCAGCAGCCCCAGTAGGGCGGGGAACACCGGGGAGCTGTTTTTT	CASSPSRAGNTGELFF
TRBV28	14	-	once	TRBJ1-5	TGTGCCAGCGGGTCGAGGTGGAGCAATCAGCCCCAGCATTTT	CASGSRWSNQPQHF
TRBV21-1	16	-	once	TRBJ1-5	TGTGCCAGCAGCAATGAGGGAAGACAGGGCGATCAGCCCCAGCATTTT	CASSNEGRQGDQPQHF
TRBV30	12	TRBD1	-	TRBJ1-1	TGTGCCTGGTACAGGGGGCGGACTGAAGCTTTCTTT	CAWYRGRTEAFF
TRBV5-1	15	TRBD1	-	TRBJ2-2	TGCGCCAGCAGCTTGGCGGACAGGGTTCCCGGGGAGCTGTTTTTT	CASSLADRVPGELFF